This passage covers 22 T cell receptor beta chains from one sample sequenced in a study of Ad26.COV2.S vaccination and SARS-CoV-2 variants. Data came from immunoSEQ multiplex PCR; TCRdb stores just in-frame clones and leaves some out. The sample gives approximately 340,000 clones, 92% of which show up once; 3.9% is in the top ten. Sequencing used peripheral blood, obtained after recovery from COVID-19. Receptors originate from a human donor who had recovered from COVID-19.

The V gene is TRBV2, the J gene TRBJ1-2, with TRBD1 matching 8 bases. Germline CDR1 and CDR2: SNHLY and FYNNEI. The CDR3 is made up of 15 amino acids. The trim removed 7 bases at V and 7 bases at J, leaving 14 bases unmatched. The CDR3: CASKEARTGKSGYTF. CDR3 in DNA: TGTGCCAGCAAGGAGGCCCGGACAGGGAAATCTGGCTACACCTTC.

This clone came up once. The V gene is TRBV7-2, the J gene TRBJ2-3; 10 bases line up with TRBD2. The germline V gene has CDR1 SGHTA and CDR2 FQGNSA. Trimming cost V 5 bases and J 2 bases; bases outside gene matches: 7. The CDR3 length is 16 residues. The CDR3 reads CASSRSSGGSTDTQYF. CDR3 bases: TGTGCCAGCAGCCGTTCTAGCGGGGGATCCACAGATACGCAGTATTTT.

V and J are TRBV2 and TRBJ1-6; D is perhaps TRBD1 (5 bases). The V gene lost 7 bases and the J gene lost 6 bases, with 13 bases spanning the gap. CDR1 and CDR2 from the germline V gene are SNHLY and FYNNEI. The CDR3 length is 14 residues. CDR3 residues: CASTLRGPNSPLHF. The DNA of the CDR3 is TGTGCCAGCACCCTTCGGGGCCCTAATTCACCCCTCCACTTT.

This chain connects TRBV27 to TRBJ2-7; no firm D call. The CDR3 totals 16 residues. Trimming shortened V by 4 bases and J by 3 bases, and 19 bases separated the two germline ends. Germline CDR1 MNHEY, CDR2 SMNVEV (reference sequence). The CDR3 is CASSYRTALPGYEQYF. The CDR3 nucleotides are TGTGCCAGCAGTTACAGAACGGCCCTCCCCGGCTACGAGCAGTACTTC.

This chain joins TRBV3-1 (or the pseudogene TRBV3-2) and TRBJ1-4; 10 bases map to TRBD1. Germline V gene lookup returns CDR1 LGHDT and CDR2 YNNKEL (reference sequence). J was trimmed by 7 bases and V by 3 bases; bases with no gene match: 14. There are 18 residues in the CDR3. CDR3 sequence reads: CASSHLWTGGRLAEKLFF. The CDR3 coding sequence is TGTGCCAGCAGCCACCTTTGGACAGGGGGTAGGCTAGCTGAAAAACTGTTTTTT.

The chain combines TRBV27 with TRBJ2-3; unclear D gene. V was shortened by 6 bases and J by 2 bases, with 18 bases between the two germline ends. Germline values: CDR1 MNHEY, CDR2 SMNVEV (reference sequence). The CDR3 loop spans 16 amino acids. The CDR3 DNA sequence: TGTGCCAGCAGCCCAATAAAGAGCCCCCACACAGATACGCAGTATTTT. Protein product: CASSPIKSPHTDTQYF.

The chain couples TRBV9 to TRBJ2-5, with 10 bases fitting TRBD2. The V gene end was trimmed by 1 base and the J gene end by 5 bases; junction bases not matched to a gene: 8. Germline assignment: CDR1 SGDLS and CDR2 YYNGEE. CDR3 size: 16 residues. The CDR3 DNA reads as TGTGCCAGCAGCGTAAGATTAGCGGGGGGCAGGGAGACCCAGTACTTC. Its protein is CASSVRLAGGRETQYF. Full variable domain (rest looked up from reference TRBV9 and TRBJ2-5): DSGVTQTPKHLITATGQRVTLRCSPRSGDLSVYWYQQSLDQGLQFLIQYYNGEERAKGNILERFSAQQFPDLHSELNLSSLELGDSALYFCASSVRLAGGRETQYFGPGTRLLVL.

V and J are TRBV6-1 and TRBJ2-7, with D perhaps matching TRBD1 or TRBD2 (5 bases each). The CDR3 has 15 amino acids. V was cut by 0 bases and J by 3 bases, with 12 bases left in between. Germline CDR1 MNHNS, CDR2 SASEGT. CDR3 residues: CASSEAYGTLYEQYF. CDR3 nucleotides: TGTGCCAGCAGTGAAGCGTATGGGACGCTCTACGAGCAGTACTTC.

The rearrangement joins TRBV12-3 or TRBV12-4 to TRBJ1-1; 8 nucleotides match TRBD1. The CDR3 extends over 13 amino acids. The V and J ends lost 6 bases and 4 bases, in that order; junction bases with no gene match: 4. The CDR3 spells CASRGQVRTEAFF. The DNA of the CDR3 is TGTGCCAGCAGGGGACAGGTTCGCACTGAAGCTTTCTTT.

The J gene is TRBJ2-7, the V gene TRBV12-3 or TRBV12-4, with no clear D. Trimming removed 3 bases from V and 3 bases from J, with 6 bases in between. The CDR3 totals 12 residues. CDR3 sequence (DNA): TGTGCCAGCAGTTTTACCGGCTACGAGCAGTACTTC. Translation gives CASSFTGYEQYF.

V usage is TRBV6-2 or TRBV6-3 and J usage is TRBJ2-5; D is uncertain. From germline, CDR1 is MNHEY and CDR2 SVGEGT. Trimming removed 5 bases at V and 2 bases at J, with 12 bases between. The CDR3 consists of 14 residues. CDR3 amino acids: CASSETGRQETQYF. The CDR3 DNA follows: TGTGCCAGCAGTGAGACTGGACGACAAGAGACCCAGTACTTC.

The chain uses TRBV4-1 and TRBJ2-7, with 10 bases aligning to TRBD1. Germline CDR1 reads MGHRA; CDR2 reads YSYEKL. The CDR3 runs 15 residues. V shed 1 base, J shed 4 bases, and the junction held 4 bases outside the gene matches. The CDR3 here is CASSQGDRGFYEQYF. The CDR3 bases are TGCGCCAGCAGCCAAGGGGACAGGGGTTTTTACGAGCAGTACTTC.

This chain uses TRBV7-8 with TRBJ2-3, with 8 bases identical to TRBD2. Looked up from germline, CDR1 is SGHVS and CDR2 is FQNEAQ. The trim removed 5 bases at V and 3 bases at J, leaving 13 bases unmatched. The CDR3 sequence is 17 residues long. The CDR3 is CASSGRQPGGLTDTQYF. The CDR3 nucleotides read TGTGCCAGCAGCGGCCGACAGCCGGGGGGGCTGACAGATACGCAGTATTTT. The full variable domain, completed using reference TRBV7-8 and TRBJ2-3, is GAGVSQSPRYKVAKRGQDVALRCDPISGHVSLFWYQQALGQGPEFLTYFQNEAQLDKSGLPSDRFFAERPEGSVSTLKIQRTQQEDSAVYLCASSGRQPGGLTDTQYFGPGTRLTVL.

This rearrangement joins TRBV5-5 to TRBJ1-3; no clear D. Germline V gene sequence: CDR1 SGHKS, CDR2 YYEKEE (reference sequence). V dropped 0 bases and J dropped 0 bases, with 7 bases sitting between them. The CDR3 totals 15 residues. The CDR3 reads CASSLDPVSGNTIYF. CDR3 DNA sequence: TGTGCCAGCAGCTTGGACCCGGTCTCTGGAAACACCATATATTTT.

The chain couples TRBV3-1 (or the pseudogene TRBV3-2) to TRBJ1-5; no definite D call. This CDR3 is 14 amino acids long. From germline, CDR1 is LGHDT and CDR2 YNNKEL (reference sequence). Between the trimmed V and J ends, which lost 7 bases and 6 bases, there was a span of 16 bases. CDR3 residues: CASTRLILCQPQHF. In DNA form, the CDR3 reads TGTGCCAGCACCCGACTTATCCTGTGTCAGCCCCAGCATTTT.

The chain links TRBV10-1 to TRBJ1-6; D is possibly TRBD1 (5 bases). V gave up 4 bases and J gave up 2 bases, with 12 bases separating them. Germline V gene data show CDR1 as WNHNN and CDR2 as SYGVQD (reference sequence). This CDR3 is 16 amino acids long. In DNA, the CDR3 is TGCGCCAGCAGTGTTCTTCCGGGGGCCTATAATTCACCCCTCCACTTT. Its protein is CASSVLPGAYNSPLHF.

This chain joins TRBV10-3 and TRBJ2-2; 8 bases line up with TRBD2. V gave up 6 bases and J gave up 4 bases; unmatched junction bases: 13. This CDR3 is built from 17 residues. CDR1 and CDR2 from the germline V gene are ENHRY and SYGVKD. Here the CDR3 DNA reads TGTGCCATCAGGAAGACGGATAGCGGGGCGAGCACCGGGGAGCTGTTTTTT. It specifies CAIRKTDSGASTGELFF.

The chain combines TRBV7-9 with TRBJ2-7; a possible D gene is TRBD2 (6 bases). V was cut by 2 bases and J by 9 bases, with 14 bases left in between. Germline V gene sequence: CDR1 SEHNR, CDR2 FQNEAQ (reference sequence). The CDR3 is made up of 13 amino acids. DNA for the CDR3: TGTGCCAGCAGCTTATCTAGTCAGGGAGGGCAGTACTTC. Translated: CASSLSSQGGQYF.

To note about this clone: The same CDR3 also results from other DNA sequences found in this sample. J is TRBJ2-3 and V is TRBV27; 9 bases match TRBD2. The V gene's germline CDR1 is MNHEY and CDR2 SMNVEV (reference sequence). The CDR3 length is 15 residues. The junction had 2 bases not matched to a gene; V was cut back by 3 bases and J by 1 base. CDR3: CASSFLAGGTDTQYF. CDR3 DNA: TGTGCCAGCAGTTTTTTAGCGGGGGGCACAGATACGCAGTATTTT.

The chain's CDR3 is CASSGKGGFYEQYF. The CDR3 DNA reads TGTGCCAGCAGCGGCAAGGGGGGTTTTTACGAGCAGTACTTC. The genes are TRBV3-1 (or the pseudogene TRBV3-2) and TRBJ2-7, with D perhaps given as TRBD1 or TRBD2 (6 bases each). There are 14 residues in the CDR3. CDR1 and CDR2 from the germline V gene are LGHDT and YNNKEL (reference sequence). With 5 bases removed from V and 4 bases from J, the gap between germline ends came to 15 bases.

This clone appeared once. V gene TRBV20-1 combines with J gene TRBJ1-1; no clear D gene. The CDR3 covers 11 residues. The germline CDR1 and CDR2 sequences are DFQATT and SNEGSKA (reference sequence). Trimming shortened V by 3 bases and J by 1 base, and 3 bases separated the two germline ends. CDR3 protein: CSASQNTEAFF. The CDR3 region has the DNA TGCAGTGCTAGTCAGAACACTGAAGCTTTCTTT.

The V and J genes are TRBV7-9 and TRBJ2-5; unclear D gene. Germline CDR1 and CDR2: SEHNR and FQNEAQ (reference sequence). The CDR3 extends over 11 amino acids. Trimming removed 4 bases from V and 5 bases from J, with 5 bases in between. CDR3 sequence: CASSYRETQYF. The DNA of the CDR3 is TGTGCCAGCAGCTATAGGGAGACCCAGTACTTC.